Listed here is a single T cell receptor beta chain. This table comes from immunoSEQ multiplex PCR, and its TCRdb copy is limited to in-frame clones, with some not included. The table lists 80,000 to 100,000 clones, over 75% of them singletons. The record originates from a study of blood T cell repertoires in COVID-19. With 5 bases removed from V and 5 bases from J, the gap between germline ends came to 18 bases. Germline-derived CDR1 and CDR2 are SGHAT and FQDESV (reference sequence). The CDR3 loop spans 15 amino acids. Sequencing was carried out using peripheral blood. The chain uses TRBV11-1 and TRBJ2-5; tentative D call: TRBD1 (6 bases). This clonotype was sampled from a human donor in a cohort sampled during active COVID-19. Here the CDR3 reads CASSPGDPTRETQYF. DNA of the CDR3: TGTGCCAGCAGCCCAGGGGACCCCACCAGGGAGACCCAGTACTTC.